The 5 T cell receptor beta chains below come from one sample, sequenced in a study of cytomegalovirus exposure and HLA in healthy donors. The PCR was carried out with 60 Vbeta primers and 13 Jbeta primers. The data were produced by immunoSEQ multiplex PCR, yet TCRdb's version contains in-frame clones alone and is incomplete. This sample has 210,000 or so clones, with around four fifths found just once. Sequencing input: PBMCs. The receptors derive from a woman aged 60-75 years in good health and CMV-seropositive.

The chain links TRBV7-2 to TRBJ2-2; TRBD2 might be the D (6 bases). CDR1 is SGHTA and CDR2 is FQGNSA in the germline V gene. The CDR3 has 15 residues. The V end was cut by 3 bases, the J end by 0 bases, with 8 bases between. The CDR3 here is CASSLRGPNTGELFF. The CDR3 DNA is TGTGCCAGCAGCTTGCGGGGTCCGAACACCGGGGAGCTGTTTTTT.

This chain links TRBV15 with TRBJ2-7, with TRBD2 identical over 10 bases. The CDR3 length is 15 residues. Unmatched junction bases numbered 6, after V lost 5 bases and J lost 2 bases. Germline-derived CDR1 and CDR2 are LNHNV and YYDKDF (reference sequence). The CDR3 region has the DNA TGTGCCACCAGCCCGGGACTAGCGTTAACCTACGAGCAGTACTTC. It yields the protein CATSPGLALTYEQYF.

The chain is built from TRBV9 and TRBJ2-2, with D possibly TRBD2 on 5 matching bases. Deletions cut 0 bases from V and 7 bases from J, with 13 bases between. The germline gives CDR1 SGDLS, CDR2 YYNGEE. This CDR3 spans 15 amino acids. The chain's CDR3 is CASSVVGARVGELFF. In nucleotides, the CDR3 is TGTGCCAGCAGCGTAGTGGGAGCGCGGGTCGGGGAGCTGTTTTTT.

The chain uses TRBV6-5 and TRBJ1-2, with TRBD1 matching 9 bases. The CDR3 loop spans 15 amino acids. The J segment lost 8 bases and the V segment lost 0 bases, leaving 7 bases of the junction unmatched. Germline V gene sequence: CDR1 MNHEY, CDR2 SVGAGI. The DNA of the CDR3 is TGTGCCAGCAGTTACTCTACAGGGGGCGCAGGGGGCTACACCTTC. The encoded protein is CASSYSTGGAGGYTF.

CDR3 bases: TGTGCCAGCTCACCACCGGGCAAGCGGGGTCCCCAATACAATGAGCAGTTCTTC. It codes for CASSPPGKRGPQYNEQFF. The chain couples TRBV18 to TRBJ2-1; 7 bases line up with TRBD2. Germline lookup yields CDR1 KGHSH and CDR2 LQKENI. CDR3 length: 18 amino acids. After removal of 0 bases from V and 4 bases from J, the junction contained 12 bases not matched to a gene.